Following are 26 T cell receptor beta chains from one sample sequenced in a study of cytomegalovirus exposure and HLA in healthy donors. The PCR was carried out with 60 Vbeta primers and 13 Jbeta primers. TCRdb's copy holds only in-frame clones and misses some; the assay was immunoSEQ multiplex PCR. The sample holds 90,000 to 150,000 clones, 74% seen once. The sample taken for sequencing was PBMCs. The origin of the receptors is a human donor in good health.

The chain employs TRBV5-1 and TRBJ2-3; weak D call: TRBD1 (5 bases). V shed 0 bases and J shed 4 bases, with 12 bases lying between them. The CDR3 runs 15 residues. Germline V gene sequence: CDR1 SGHRS, CDR2 YFSETQ. CDR3 bases: TGCGCCAGCAGCTTGGAGGGCGCCAGGGCAGATACGCAGTATTTT. This encodes CASSLEGARADTQYF. Complete variable domain (other parts from reference TRBV5-1 and TRBJ2-3): KAGVTQTPRYLIKTRGQQVTLSCSPISGHRSVSWYQQTPGQGLQFLFEYFSETQRNKGNFPGRFSGRQFSNSRSEMNVSTLELGDSALYLCASSLEGARADTQYFGPGTRLTVL.

This clone was observed a few times. The sample contains more than one DNA sequence encoding this CDR3. V usage is TRBV2 and J usage is TRBJ2-1, with 7 bases fitting TRBD1. CDR3 length: 13 amino acids. Germline CDR1 and CDR2: SNHLY and FYNNEI. Germline trimming cut 4 bases from V and 6 bases from J; bases unmatched to any gene: 3. The CDR3 protein is CASSVTGANEQFF. CDR3 sequence (DNA): TGTGCCAGCAGTGTCACAGGGGCCAATGAGCAGTTCTTC.

The chain is built from TRBV30 and TRBJ1-2; 9 positions agree with TRBD1. This CDR3 contains 15 residues. The ends lost 3 bases at V and 8 bases at J; junction bases unmatched: 13. Per germline, CDR1 GTSNPN and CDR2 SVGIG (reference sequence). CDR3 in amino acids: CAWSPTTGGLTGYTF. The DNA for the CDR3 is TGTGCCTGGAGCCCAACCACAGGGGGCCTGACGGGCTACACCTTC. Together with reference TRBV30 and TRBJ1-2, the CDR3 gives the full variable domain: SQTIHQWPATLVQPVGSPLSLECTVEGTSNPNLYWYRQAAGRGLQLLFYSVGIGQISSEVPQNLSASRPQDRQFILSSKKLLLSDSGFYLCAWSPTTGGLTGYTFGSGTRLTVV.

This clone occurred a few times. The V gene is TRBV2, the J gene TRBJ2-3; tentative D call: TRBD2 (7 bases). CDR3 length equals 16 residues. CDR1 is SNHLY, CDR2 FYNNEI, per germline. V lost 6 bases, J lost 2 bases, and 18 bases lay in between. The CDR3 loop reads CASRSRGGASTDTQYF. The CDR3 region has the DNA TGTGCCAGCAGATCGAGGGGGGGCGCGTCCACAGATACGCAGTATTTT.

This clone was counted a single time. The rearrangement links TRBV5-1 to TRBJ1-5, with D possibly matching TRBD1 (5 bases). This CDR3 is 13 amino acids long. V lost 0 bases and J lost 11, with 12 bases in between. Germline CDR1 reads SGHRS; CDR2 reads YFSETQ. The CDR3 DNA is TGCGCCAGCAGCTTGGGGGGGGGTGCGACCCAGCATTTT. Amino acid sequence: CASSLGGGATQHF.

V is TRBV4-3 and J is TRBJ1-2, with a tentative D call TRBD1 (6 bases). This CDR3 spans 15 amino acids. Germline CDR1 and CDR2: LGHNA and YSLEER. V was trimmed by 1 base and J by 5 bases, leaving 14 bases between them. The CDR3 DNA sequence: TGCGCCAGCAGCCAAGGAGGGGGAAAGGGATATGGCTACACCTTC. This codes for CASSQGGGKGYGYTF.

The chain couples TRBV6-1 to TRBJ1-3; D perhaps matches TRBD1 (5 bases). The CDR3 runs to 14 residues. Germline CDR1 and CDR2: MNHNS and SASEGT. V lost 2 bases and J lost 6, with 11 bases in between. The CDR3 DNA sequence: TGTGCCAGCAGTGAACAGGGTATTAAAAACACCATATATTTT. It specifies CASSEQGIKNTIYF.

The rearrangement uses TRBV2 and TRBJ1-2; 7 bases are a match to TRBD1. From germline, CDR1 is SNHLY and CDR2 FYNNEI. This CDR3 contains 14 residues. V lost 8 bases, J lost 4 bases, and 10 bases stayed unmatched. CDR3 DNA sequence: TGTGCCAGCCTTTCCGGGACAGCGATCTATGGCTACACCTTC. This gives the protein CASLSGTAIYGYTF.

The chain uses TRBV5-4 and TRBJ2-3; 10 bases agree with TRBD2. This CDR3 spans 15 amino acids. The ends lost 3 bases at V and 3 bases at J; junction bases unmatched: 4. From germline, CDR1 is SGHNT and CDR2 YYREEE (reference sequence). The DNA of the CDR3 is TGTGCCAGCAGCTCGGGACTAGCGCGGACAGATACGCAGTATTTT. Amino acid sequence: CASSSGLARTDTQYF.

V usage is TRBV30 and J usage is TRBJ1-6; D is possibly TRBD1 (5 bases). CDR1 is GTSNPN and CDR2 is SVGIG in the germline V gene (reference sequence). The V end lost 0 bases, the J end lost 2 bases, and 8 bases lay between the germline ends. The CDR3 totals 15 residues. CDR3 residues: CAWSVRGAYNSPLHF. The CDR3, as DNA: TGTGCCTGGAGTGTACGGGGGGCCTATAATTCACCCCTCCACTTT.

This clone has only a few counts. This chain uses TRBV7-9 with TRBJ2-5; 9 bases map to TRBD1. V dropped 5 bases and J dropped 0; count of bases not matched to a gene: 7. Germline V CDR1 and CDR2: SEHNR, FQNEAQ (reference sequence). The CDR3 has 16 residues. CDR3 DNA: TGTGCCAGCAGCCCCCTCGGGACAGGGTACCAAGAGACCCAGTACTTC. Amino acid sequence: CASSPLGTGYQETQYF.

The gene calls are TRBV28 and TRBJ2-7, with D possibly matching TRBD2 (5 bases). The CDR3 totals 14 residues. The V and J ends lost 5 bases and 4 bases respectively, with 15 bases between them. The germline gives CDR1 MDHEN, CDR2 SYDVKM. The CDR3, as DNA: TGTGCCAGCAGTGAGGTTGGACTCCGTTACGAGCAGTACTTC. Translating gives CASSEVGLRYEQYF.

J is TRBJ1-1 and V is TRBV18; no clear D. CDR1 and CDR2 (germline): KGHSH, LQKENI. V was shortened by 3 bases and J by 2 bases, with 10 bases between the two germline ends. This CDR3 has 14 residues. CDR3 nucleotides: TGTGCCAGCTCACCGCAAACGGGAAACACTGAAGCTTTCTTT. It is translated as CASSPQTGNTEAFF.

The chain links TRBV6-6 to TRBJ2-7; D is possibly TRBD1 (5 bases). The CDR3 is made up of 15 amino acids. Trimming took off 2 bases at V and 6 bases at J, with 17 bases between the two ends. Germline lookup yields CDR1 MNHNY and CDR2 SVGAGI (reference sequence). CDR3 in DNA: TGTGCCAGCAGTTACAACAGGTCCCCTTTGCTCGAGCAGTACTTC. It translates to CASSYNRSPLLEQYF.

This clone was found a few times. V and J are TRBV27 and TRBJ1-5, with 9 nucleotides matching TRBD1. Germline trimming cut 5 bases from V and 3 bases from J; bases unmatched to any gene: 11. The CDR3 loop spans 17 amino acids. Germline CDR1 is MNHEY and CDR2 is SMNVEV (reference sequence). The CDR3 protein is CASSPGQGRGYNQPQHF. In DNA form, the CDR3 reads TGTGCCAGCAGTCCAGGACAGGGGAGAGGATACAATCAGCCCCAGCATTTT.

The chain has TRBV4-1 and TRBJ2-3; D is perhaps TRBD1 (6 bases). This CDR3 is built from 16 residues. V was shortened by 1 base and J by 0 bases, with 11 bases between the two germline ends. Germline CDR1 reads MGHRA; CDR2 reads YSYEKL. The DNA of the CDR3 is TGCGCCAGCAGCCAAGTCACAGGGTCTAGCACAGATACGCAGTATTTT. This encodes CASSQVTGSSTDTQYF.

In its sample, this clone was seen a few times. V is TRBV29-1 and J is TRBJ2-7; TRBD1 is a possible D gene (5 bases). V dropped 3 bases and J dropped 7 bases, with 16 bases sitting between them. Germline-derived CDR1 and CDR2 are SQVTM and ANQGSEA. This CDR3 has 13 amino acids. CDR3 coding DNA: TGCAGCGTTGAGAAGGGGTCCCCTGGGGAGCAGTACTTC. Translated, it gives CSVEKGSPGEQYF.

The table lists this clone with a few counts. The J gene is TRBJ1-1, the V gene TRBV4-2; tentatively, D is TRBD1 (6 bases). Germline V gives CDR1 LGHNA, CDR2 YNFKEQ. CDR3 size: 14 residues. V was shortened by 1 base and J by 1 base, with 7 bases between the two germline ends. The CDR3 is CASSQGQENTEAFF. CDR3 coding DNA: TGTGCCAGCAGCCAAGGACAGGAGAACACTGAAGCTTTCTTT.

This clone was detected only a few times. The chain couples TRBV5-4 to TRBJ2-3; D remains ambiguous. Trimming pared 3 bases from V and 2 bases from J, leaving 13 bases between. Germline-derived CDR1 and CDR2 are SGHNT and YYREEE (reference sequence). The CDR3 sequence is 15 residues long. The CDR3 region is CASSSPGLFTDTQYF. The CDR3 DNA reads TGTGCCAGCAGCTCCCCAGGCTTATTCACAGATACGCAGTATTTT.

The chain couples TRBV10-1 to TRBJ2-3; the D is unclear. The CDR3 spans 12 residues. In germline, CDR1 is WNHNN, CDR2 SYGVQD (reference sequence). V lost 4 bases and J lost 2, with 4 bases in between. The CDR3 DNA follows: TGCGCCAGCAGTGCTAACACAGATACGCAGTATTTT. This codes for CASSANTDTQYF.

A word on this clone: The sample contains more than one DNA sequence encoding this CDR3. The gene calls are TRBV29-1 and TRBJ1-2; D remains unclear. Germline V lookup: CDR1 SQVTM, CDR2 ANQGSEA. V lost 3 bases, J lost 7 bases, and 9 bases lay in between. The CDR3 length is 11 residues. CDR3 loop: CSVDRGVGYTF. The CDR3 nucleotides are TGCAGCGTTGACCGAGGTGTTGGCTACACCTTC.

The rearrangement uses TRBV18 and TRBJ1-4; tentatively, D is TRBD1 (5 bases). The CDR3 runs to 16 residues. V lost 4 bases and J lost 0, with 12 bases in between. Germline loops: CDR1 KGHSH, CDR2 LQKENI. This chain's CDR3 is CASSRLTGATNEKLFF. The CDR3 nucleotides read TGTGCCAGCTCACGACTCACAGGTGCAACTAATGAAAAACTGTTTTTT.

This clone was seen only a few times. This chain joins TRBV28 and TRBJ2-2; the D gene is possibly TRBD1 (5 bases). The CDR3 length is 15 residues. Germline CDR1 MDHEN, CDR2 SYDVKM. V lost 4 bases and J lost 7, with 16 bases in between. Here the CDR3 reads CASSSSKAQGGELFF. CDR3 coding DNA: TGTGCCAGCAGTTCTTCTAAGGCCCAGGGCGGGGAGCTGTTTTTT.

The rearrangement uses TRBV27 and TRBJ1-1, with TRBD1 matching 7 bases. The CDR3 runs 14 residues. CDR1 is MNHEY, CDR2 SMNVEV, per germline (reference sequence). V lost 4 bases and J lost 4; bases outside the gene matches: 6. CDR3 sequence reads: CASSSYRGGTEAFF. The CDR3 DNA reads TGTGCCAGCAGTTCCTACAGGGGCGGCACTGAAGCTTTCTTT.

The CDR3 is CASSLPSGSGTDTQYF. CDR3 DNA: TGTGCCAGCAGCTTACCTAGCGGGAGCGGCACAGATACGCAGTATTTT. The gene calls are TRBV13 and TRBJ2-3, with 10 bases that match TRBD2. The V segment lost 2 bases and the J segment 1 base; nucleotides outside the gene matches: 3. The CDR3 extends over 16 amino acids. The V gene's germline CDR1 is PRHDT and CDR2 FYEKMQ (reference sequence).

The chain uses TRBV28 and TRBJ1-5; D may be TRBD1 (5 bases). The CDR3 has 15 amino acids. CDR1 and CDR2 (germline): MDHEN, SYDVKM. V lost 7 bases to trimming and J lost 3 bases, with 16 bases between them. In DNA form, the CDR3 reads TGTGCCAGCATTTCCACTCAGGGTCCCAATCAGCCCCAGCATTTT. It specifies CASISTQGPNQPQHF.